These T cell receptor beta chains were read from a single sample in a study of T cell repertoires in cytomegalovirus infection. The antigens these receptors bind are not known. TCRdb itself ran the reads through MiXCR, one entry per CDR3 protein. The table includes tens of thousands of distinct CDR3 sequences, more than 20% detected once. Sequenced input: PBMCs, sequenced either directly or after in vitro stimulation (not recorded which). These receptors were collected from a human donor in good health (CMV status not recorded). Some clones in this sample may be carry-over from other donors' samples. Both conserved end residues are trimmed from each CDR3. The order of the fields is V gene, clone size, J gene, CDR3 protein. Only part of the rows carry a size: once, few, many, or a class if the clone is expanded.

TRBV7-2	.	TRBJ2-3	ASSISPTDTQY
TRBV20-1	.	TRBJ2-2	SVQALAGNSNTGELF
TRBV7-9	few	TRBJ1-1	ASSPGSGDTEAF
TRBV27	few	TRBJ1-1	ASSMTGADTEAF
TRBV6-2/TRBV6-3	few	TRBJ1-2	ASSYSKYWTIYGYT
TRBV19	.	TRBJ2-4	ASSTRGPLHFQY
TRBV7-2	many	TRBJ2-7	ASSPGLRSYEQY
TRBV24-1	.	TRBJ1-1	ATSDDRQATH
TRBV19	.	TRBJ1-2	ASLSWDRPNYGYT
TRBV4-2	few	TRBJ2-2	ASSQDPSGRSTGELF
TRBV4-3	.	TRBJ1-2	ASSTRDRESPFYGYT